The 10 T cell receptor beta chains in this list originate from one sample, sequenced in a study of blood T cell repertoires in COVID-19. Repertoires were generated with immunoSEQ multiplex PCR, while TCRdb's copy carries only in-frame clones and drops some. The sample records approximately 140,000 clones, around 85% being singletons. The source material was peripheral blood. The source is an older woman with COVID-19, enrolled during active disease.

In DNA form, the CDR3 reads TGTGCCACCAGCAAAAATACGGGGGCCTACGAGCAGTACTTC. Its protein is CATSKNTGAYEQYF. The chain combines TRBV15 with TRBJ2-7; D may be TRBD2 (6 bases). The V gene lost 4 bases and the J gene lost 2 bases, with 12 bases spanning the gap. The CDR3 is 14 residues long. Germline lookup yields CDR1 LNHNV and CDR2 YYDKDF (reference sequence).

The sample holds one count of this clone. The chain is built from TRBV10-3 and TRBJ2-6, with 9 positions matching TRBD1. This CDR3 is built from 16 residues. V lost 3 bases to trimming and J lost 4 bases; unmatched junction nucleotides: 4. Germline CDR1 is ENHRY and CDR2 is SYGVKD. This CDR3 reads CAISEQGASGANVLTF. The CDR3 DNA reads TGTGCCATCAGTGAACAGGGGGCGTCAGGGGCCAACGTCCTGACTTTC.

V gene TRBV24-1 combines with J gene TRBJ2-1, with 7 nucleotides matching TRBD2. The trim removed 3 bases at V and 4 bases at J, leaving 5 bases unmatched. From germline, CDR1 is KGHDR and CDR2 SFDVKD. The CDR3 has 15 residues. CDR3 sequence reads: CATSDLRGEYNEQFF. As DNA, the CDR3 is TGTGCCACCAGTGATCTTCGGGGGGAATACAATGAGCAGTTCTTC.

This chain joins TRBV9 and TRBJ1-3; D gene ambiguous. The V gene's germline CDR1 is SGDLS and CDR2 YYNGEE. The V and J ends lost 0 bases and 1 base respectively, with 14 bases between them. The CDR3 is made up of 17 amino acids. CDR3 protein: CASSVADLGRSGNTIYF. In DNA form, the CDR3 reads TGTGCCAGCAGCGTAGCGGATCTGGGGAGGTCTGGAAACACCATATATTTT.

The CDR3 protein is CASSPGLAGGSDSYEQYF. Written as DNA, the CDR3 is TGTGCCAGCAGCCCGGGACTAGCGGGGGGGTCGGACTCCTACGAGCAGTACTTC. The gene calls are TRBV7-6 and TRBJ2-7, with 16 bases matching TRBD2. The ends lost 5 bases at V and 0 bases at J; junction bases unmatched: 7. This CDR3 spans 18 amino acids. CDR1 SGHVS and CDR2 FNYEAQ come from the germline V gene.

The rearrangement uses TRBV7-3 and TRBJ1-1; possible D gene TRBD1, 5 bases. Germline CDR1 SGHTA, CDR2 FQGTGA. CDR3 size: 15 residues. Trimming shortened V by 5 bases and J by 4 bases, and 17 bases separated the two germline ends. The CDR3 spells CASSDNRQGGTEAFF. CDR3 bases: TGTGCCAGCAGCGACAACCGGCAGGGAGGCACTGAAGCTTTCTTT.

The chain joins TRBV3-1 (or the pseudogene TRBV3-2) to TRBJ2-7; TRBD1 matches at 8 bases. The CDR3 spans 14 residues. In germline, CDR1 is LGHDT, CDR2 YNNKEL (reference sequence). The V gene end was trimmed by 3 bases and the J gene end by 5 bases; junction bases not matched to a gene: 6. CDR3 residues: CASSHQGAGNEQYF. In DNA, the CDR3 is TGTGCCAGCAGCCATCAGGGGGCGGGAAACGAGCAGTACTTC.

The CDR3 sequence is CASNRATNEKLFF. CDR3 DNA: TGTGCCAGCAACAGAGCAACTAATGAAAAACTGTTTTTT. The gene calls are TRBV25-1 and TRBJ1-4; no firm D call. Trimming left V 7 bases short and J 0 bases short, with 6 bases between. The V gene's germline CDR1 is MGHDK and CDR2 SYGVNS. The CDR3 is 13 residues long.

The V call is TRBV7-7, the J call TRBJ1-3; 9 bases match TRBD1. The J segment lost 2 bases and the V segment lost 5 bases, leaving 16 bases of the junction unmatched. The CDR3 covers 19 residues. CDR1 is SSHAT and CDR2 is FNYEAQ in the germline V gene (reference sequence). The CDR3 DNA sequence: TGTGCCAGCAGCCCTCTAGTCCCGGGACAGGGAGGGACTGGAAACACCATATATTTT. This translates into CASSPLVPGQGGTGNTIYF.

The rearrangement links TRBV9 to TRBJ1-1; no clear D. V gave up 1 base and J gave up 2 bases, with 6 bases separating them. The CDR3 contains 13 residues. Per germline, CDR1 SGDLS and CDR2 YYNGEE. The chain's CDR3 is CASSVLINTEAFF. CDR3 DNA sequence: TGTGCCAGCAGCGTACTAATTAACACTGAAGCTTTCTTT. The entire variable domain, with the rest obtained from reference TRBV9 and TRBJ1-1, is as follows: DSGVTQTPKHLITATGQRVTLRCSPRSGDLSVYWYQQSLDQGLQFLIQYYNGEERAKGNILERFSAQQFPDLHSELNLSSLELGDSALYFCASSVLINTEAFFGQGTRLTVV.